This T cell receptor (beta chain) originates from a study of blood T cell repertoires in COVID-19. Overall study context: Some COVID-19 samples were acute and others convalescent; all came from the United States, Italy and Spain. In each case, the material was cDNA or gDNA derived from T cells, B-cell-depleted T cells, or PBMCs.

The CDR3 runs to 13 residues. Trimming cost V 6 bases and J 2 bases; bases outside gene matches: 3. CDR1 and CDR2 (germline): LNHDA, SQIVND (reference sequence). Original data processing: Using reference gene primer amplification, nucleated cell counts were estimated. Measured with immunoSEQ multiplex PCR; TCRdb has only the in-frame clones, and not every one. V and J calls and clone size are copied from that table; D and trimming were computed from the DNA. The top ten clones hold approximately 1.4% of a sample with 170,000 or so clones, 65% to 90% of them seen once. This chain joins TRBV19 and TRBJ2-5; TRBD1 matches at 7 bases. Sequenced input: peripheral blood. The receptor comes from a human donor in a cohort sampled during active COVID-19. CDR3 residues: CASSPGQQETQYF. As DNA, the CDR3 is TGTGCCAGTAGCCCGGGACAGCAAGAGACCCAGTACTTC.